The rows below give T cell receptor beta chains drawn from one sample of a study of cytomegalovirus exposure and HLA in healthy donors. Method: immunoSEQ multiplex PCR; TCRdb's copy keeps in-frame clones and lacks some. This repertoire shows 250,000 to 300,000 clones, about four fifths found once; its top ten account for about 2%. The sequenced sample was PBMCs. The source is a woman between 40 and 55 years old in good health and CMV-seropositive. The conserved cysteine and the conserved F or W are not part of the CDR3 here. The D gene is left open where the match is weak.

d_gene: .; v_gene: TRBV28; j_gene: TRBJ2-1; len: 11; CDR3aa: ASSLAVYNEQF
d_gene: TRBD1; v_gene: TRBV19; j_gene: TRBJ2-1; len: 16; CDR3aa: ACSTGTGIPFSYNEQF
d_gene: TRBD1; v_gene: TRBV10-3; j_gene: TRBJ1-1; len: 11; CDR3aa: AISVGTGAEAF
d_gene: TRBD2; v_gene: TRBV11-3; j_gene: TRBJ2-1; len: 13; CDR3aa: ASSPGGLGGNEQF
d_gene: .; v_gene: TRBV9; j_gene: TRBJ2-7; len: 18; CDR3aa: ASSARPAGQHRDTSYEQY
d_gene: .; v_gene: TRBV28; j_gene: TRBJ2-2; len: 14; CDR3aa: ASSSPGRAVAGELF
d_gene: TRBD2; v_gene: TRBV5-4; j_gene: TRBJ2-5; len: 14; CDR3aa: ASSLHTSGPQETQY
d_gene: .; v_gene: TRBV7-9; j_gene: TRBJ1-2; len: 14; CDR3aa: SSSLVLGAGNDGYT
d_gene: .; v_gene: TRBV7-6; j_gene: TRBJ2-2; len: 15; CDR3aa: ASSLVQAGGSAGELF
d_gene: TRBD1; v_gene: TRBV5-6; j_gene: TRBJ2-7; len: 11; CDR3aa: ASSPWDSPEQY
d_gene: .; v_gene: TRBV28; j_gene: TRBJ1-5; len: 11; CDR3aa: ASTLGGNQPQH
d_gene: TRBD1; v_gene: TRBV11-2; j_gene: TRBJ1-1; len: 13; CDR3aa: ASSPSDRENTEAF
d_gene: .; v_gene: TRBV6-5; j_gene: TRBJ2-7; len: 10; CDR3aa: ASKSDKYEQY
d_gene: TRBD2; v_gene: TRBV5-1; j_gene: TRBJ2-7; len: 10; CDR3aa: ASSVPGGEQY
d_gene: TRBD1; v_gene: TRBV30; j_gene: TRBJ2-1; len: 13; CDR3aa: GLDRGTGVPNEQF
d_gene: TRBD1; v_gene: TRBV4-3; j_gene: TRBJ2-6; len: 13; CDR3aa: ASSQGQGGANVLT
d_gene: .; v_gene: TRBV21-1; j_gene: TRBJ2-7; len: 9; CDR3aa: ASSTEYEQY
d_gene: .; v_gene: TRBV10-3; j_gene: TRBJ2-3; len: 12; CDR3aa: ATSGDWNTDTQY
d_gene: TRBD1; v_gene: TRBV7-9; j_gene: TRBJ2-7; len: 12; CDR3aa: ASSFGQGRYEQY
d_gene: TRBD1; v_gene: TRBV4-1; j_gene: TRBJ1-3; len: 13; CDR3aa: AKQGVSLSGNTIY
d_gene: TRBD2; v_gene: TRBV6-1; j_gene: TRBJ2-6; len: 11; CDR3aa: AERGSGANGLT
d_gene: .; v_gene: TRBV30; j_gene: TRBJ1-6; len: 12; CDR3aa: AWSVLVGGGSLH